A selection of T cell receptor beta chains follows, all from one sample in a study of OX40 agonist ivuxolimab in advanced cancers. The data were produced by immunoSEQ multiplex PCR, yet TCRdb's version contains in-frame clones alone and is incomplete. The data hold tens of thousands of clones, with 65% to 90% observed a single time. The specimen comprised CD4+ or CD8+ T cells sorted from blood, sampled in a trial of the OX40 agonist ivuxolimab. The receptors shown here come from an adult with an advanced solid tumor such as melanoma, head and neck, liver or kidney cancer. CDR3s include the opening cysteine and the closing phenylalanine or tryptophan. A D gene is named only where the DNA matches it firmly.

d_call j_call v_call cdr3_nt cdr3_aa
TRBD1 TRBJ2-5 TRBV13 TGTGCCAGCAGCTCCGGGACAGGGGGCGTTGAGACCCAGTACTTC CASSSGTGGVETQYF
NA TRBJ1-2 TRBV19 TGTGCCAGTAGTATTGGGCAGCTAAATGGCTACACCTTC CASSIGQLNGYTF
NA TRBJ2-3 TRBV6-6 TGTGCCAGCAGTGGCTCCGGCGGTTTGAGAGATACGCAGTATTTT CASSGSGGLRDTQYF
NA TRBJ2-3 TRBV7-8 TGTGCCAGCAGCTTAGGATTGTCAGATACGCAGTATTTT CASSLGLSDTQYF
TRBD1 TRBJ1-3 TRBV7-8 TGTGCCAGCAGCCCGACAGGGTCTGGAAACACCATATATTTT CASSPTGSGNTIYF
NA TRBJ2-1 TRBV5-1 TGCGCCAGCAGCCCCGGACTGAACAATGAGCAGTTCTTC CASSPGLNNEQFF
NA TRBJ1-2 TRBV5-4 TGTGCCAGCAGCTTGCTCGGGTGGCAGGAGAGACTCGCCTATGGCTACACCTTC CASSLLGWQERLAYGYTF
NA TRBJ1-1 TRBV18 TGTGCCAGCTCACCTCGTCCGGGTCATACTGAAGCTTTCTTT CASSPRPGHTEAFF
NA TRBJ1-5 TRBV10-2 TGCGCCAGCAGTGGTCAGGGTGGCCAGCCCCAGCATTTT CASSGQGGQPQHF
NA TRBJ2-7 TRBV5-4 TGTGCCAGCAGCAGGGGAGGCGCCACCTACGAGCAGTACTTC CASSRGGATYEQYF
TRBD1 TRBJ2-7 TRBV14 TGTGCCAGCAGCCAAGGTCGAGTATCCCCAGGGGGTAACTCCTACGAGCAGTACTTC CASSQGRVSPGGNSYEQYF
TRBD1 TRBJ1-2 TRBV5-1 TGCGCCAGCAGCTCGCAGACAGGGCATCTCGATGGCTACACCTTC CASSSQTGHLDGYTF
TRBD1 TRBJ2-1 TRBV19 TGTGCCAGTAGAGACAGGGGGCTATACAATGAGCAGTTCTTC CASRDRGLYNEQFF
NA TRBJ2-7 TRBV19 TGTGCCAGTAGAACTGGGGACTCCTTCTCCTACGAGCAGTACTTC CASRTGDSFSYEQYF
NA TRBJ1-1 TRBV9 TGTGCCAGCAGCGTAGTGAGGACGACTGAAGCTTTCTTT CASSVVRTTEAFF
NA TRBJ1-1 TRBV11-2 TGTGCCAGCAGCTTCCAGTCGGCCACTGAAGCTTTCTTT CASSFQSATEAFF
NA TRBJ2-1 TRBV11-1 TGTGCCAGCAGCTTAGCAGCGTCTACCTCCTACAATGAGCAGTTCTTC CASSLAASTSYNEQFF
TRBD1 TRBJ1-4 TRBV5-4 TGTGCCAGCAGCTCAGGACAGGGAGGTGAAAAACTGTTTTTT CASSSGQGGEKLFF
TRBD1 TRBJ1-2 TRBV25-1 TGTGCCAGCAGTAAGGAGGACAGGGAACATCACTTC CASSKEDREHHF
TRBD2 TRBJ2-5 TRBV28 TGTGCCAGCAGTTCTAATGCCTTAGCGGGACGGCAAGAGACCCAGTACTTC CASSSNALAGRQETQYF
TRBD1 TRBJ2-7 TRBV11-3 TGTGCCAGCAGCTTGGGACCGGGACAGGGGGCGTACGAGCAGTACTTC CASSLGPGQGAYEQYF
NA TRBJ1-2 TRBV28 TGTGCCAGCAGTTCCACGGGATATCGGAGGGCTAACTATGGCTACACCTTC CASSSTGYRRANYGYTF
NA TRBJ2-7 TRBV5-5 TGTGCCAGCAGCTTGGGTAGTCTCTCCTACGAGCAGTACTTC CASSLGSLSYEQYF